Presented here are 11 T cell receptor beta chains from one specimen sequenced in a study of blood T cell repertoires in COVID-19. Repertoires were generated with immunoSEQ multiplex PCR, while TCRdb's copy carries only in-frame clones and drops some. The table lists 120,000 or so clones, around 80% of them singletons. What was sequenced was peripheral blood. The receptors derive from a man in his fifties or sixties with active or convalescent COVID-19.

J is TRBJ1-5 and V is TRBV29-1; 10 nucleotides align to TRBD1. The CDR3 sequence is 12 residues long. V was clipped by 6 bases and J by 5 bases; unmatched bases: 1. CDR1 and CDR2 (germline): SQVTM, ANQGSEA. In nucleotides, the CDR3 is TGCAGCGTGACAGGGGGCGATCAGCCCCAGCATTTT. Its protein is CSVTGGDQPQHF.

There are a few counts of this clone. The chain combines TRBV6-2 or TRBV6-3 with TRBJ2-7; perhaps TRBD2 as D (6 bases). The CDR3 contains 18 residues. Per germline, CDR1 MNHEY and CDR2 SVGEGT. V was trimmed by 1 base and J by 3 bases, leaving 22 bases between them. The CDR3 is CASSYLGDFAHIRYEQYF. The CDR3, as DNA: TGTGCCAGCAGTTACTTAGGGGACTTCGCTCATATTCGCTACGAGCAGTACTTC.

This clone is a singleton in its sample. This chain's CDR3 is CASSLFGSVGTDTQYF. CDR3 coding DNA: TGTGCCAGCAGTTTATTTGGTTCTGTAGGCACAGATACGCAGTATTTT. The chain links TRBV27 to TRBJ2-3; D unresolved. CDR3 size: 16 residues. The germline CDR1 and CDR2 sequences are MNHEY and SMNVEV (reference sequence). V dropped 1 base and J dropped 1 base, with 12 bases sitting between them.

The CDR3 here is CASAERAGGLGEQFF. In nucleotides, the CDR3 is TGTGCTAGTGCCGAACGGGCGGGAGGGCTCGGTGAGCAGTTCTTC. This chain uses TRBV12-5 with TRBJ2-1; 9 bases fit TRBD2. CDR1 LGHNT and CDR2 FRNRAP come from the germline V gene. The CDR3 covers 15 residues. The J segment lost 9 bases and the V segment lost 7 bases, leaving 13 bases of the junction unmatched. The full variable domain, completed using reference TRBV12-5 and TRBJ2-1, is DARVTQTPRHKVTEMGQEVTMRCQPILGHNTVFWYRQTMMQGLELLAYFRNRAPLDDSGMPKDRFSAEMPDATLATLKIQPSEPRDSAVYFCASAERAGGLGEQFFGPGTRLTVL.

V is TRBV11-3 and J is TRBJ2-1; D is unclear. The V gene lost 1 base and the J gene lost 8 bases, with 15 bases spanning the gap. This CDR3 has 15 amino acids. Germline V gene lookup returns CDR1 SGHNT and CDR2 YENEEA. DNA of the CDR3: TGTGCCAGCAGCTTAGGTGTCCTATACCGGGATGAGCAGTTCTTC. This encodes CASSLGVLYRDEQFF.

V usage is TRBV4-1 and J usage is TRBJ2-7, with D possibly TRBD2 on 5 matching bases. Trimming cost V 4 bases and J 7 bases, with 17 bases left between them. The CDR3 extends over 14 amino acids. The germline CDR1 and CDR2 sequences are MGHRA and YSYEKL. In DNA, the CDR3 is TGCGCCAGCAGCCCTGGGGTACGGACGGGGGAGCAGTACTTC. Protein product: CASSPGVRTGEQYF.

The gene calls are TRBV7-3 and TRBJ1-1; D is undetermined. The germline V and J ends were trimmed by 6 bases and 7 bases, with 12 bases remaining between them. This CDR3 is built from 12 residues. CDR1 SGHTA and CDR2 FQGTGA come from the germline V gene. DNA of the CDR3: TGTGCCAGCAGTCGGGATAGAGGTGAAGCTTTCTTT. This encodes CASSRDRGEAFF. The variable domain in full, completed from reference TRBV7-3 and TRBJ1-1, reads GAGVSQTPSNKVTEKGKYVELRCDPISGHTALYWYRQSLGQGPEFLIYFQGTGAADDSGLPNDRFFAVRPEGSVSTLKIQRTERGDSAVYLCASSRDRGEAFFGQGTRLTVV.

This CDR3 is CASSSQGLDGYTF. The CDR3 DNA reads TGTGCCAGCAGCTCCCAGGGATTAGATGGCTACACCTTC. The chain recombines TRBV12-3 or TRBV12-4 with TRBJ1-2, with TRBD1 as a possible D gene (5 bases). V lost 6 bases, J lost 6 bases, and 14 bases lay in between. This CDR3 contains 13 residues.

V and J are TRBV19 and TRBJ2-5, with TRBD2 matching over 13 bases. Unmatched junction bases numbered 12, after V lost 1 base and J lost 1 base. The germline gives CDR1 LNHDA, CDR2 SQIVND (reference sequence). The CDR3 contains 20 residues. The DNA for the CDR3 is TGTGCCAGTAGTATAGGGGCAGGGGGGACTAGCGGGAATATCCAAGAGACCCAGTACTTC. Translated: CASSIGAGGTSGNIQETQYF. Looking up the rest from reference TRBV19 and TRBJ2-5 gives the full variable domain: DGGITQSPKYLFRKEGQNVTLSCEQNLNHDAMYWYRQDPGQGLRLIYYSQIVNDFQKGDIAEGYSVSREKKESFPLTVTSAQKNPTAFYLCASSIGAGGTSGNIQETQYFGPGTRLLVL.

The V and J genes are TRBV30 and TRBJ2-7; a possible D gene is TRBD2 (5 bases). Germline loops: CDR1 GTSNPN, CDR2 SVGIG (reference sequence). The V and J ends lost 2 bases and 2 bases respectively, with 13 bases between them. The CDR3 has 14 residues. The CDR3 sequence: CAWSYGISAYEQYF. In DNA form, the CDR3 reads TGTGCCTGGAGTTACGGGATCTCGGCCTACGAGCAGTACTTC.

The rearrangement links TRBV14 to TRBJ2-5, with 8 positions matching TRBD1. J lost 5 bases, V lost 5 bases, and 10 bases had no gene match. Germline V CDR1 and CDR2: SGHDN, FVKESK. The CDR3 runs 15 residues. The CDR3 spells CASSKGRQGWETQYF. DNA of the CDR3: TGTGCCAGCAGCAAAGGGCGACAGGGGTGGGAGACCCAGTACTTC.